The 26 T cell receptor beta chains in this list originate from one sample, sequenced in a study of blood T cell repertoires in COVID-19. Sequencing was performed with immunoSEQ multiplex PCR; in TCRdb, only in-frame clones are kept and a portion is missing. The repertoire holds tens of thousands of clones, with around 86% as singletons. The sequenced sample consisted of peripheral blood. These TCRs come from a human donor in a cohort sampled during active COVID-19.

This chain joins TRBV6-1 and TRBJ2-1; D is unclear. Looked up from germline, CDR1 is MNHNS and CDR2 is SASEGT. The CDR3 is 14 residues long. V was pared by 7 bases and J by 0 bases, with 10 bases between. CDR3 in amino acids: CASIFTSSYNEQFF. The CDR3 DNA is TGTGCCAGCATTTTCACGAGCTCCTACAATGAGCAGTTCTTC.

This chain uses TRBV15 with TRBJ2-1; D possibly corresponds to TRBD2 (6 bases). CDR1 is LNHNV and CDR2 is YYDKDF in the germline V gene (reference sequence). V was shortened by 3 bases and J by 7 bases, with 10 bases between the two germline ends. The CDR3 sequence is 13 residues long. The CDR3 region has the DNA TGTGCCACCAGCAGGGACTACCCAAATGAGCAGTTCTTC. This translates into CATSRDYPNEQFF.

The CDR3, as DNA: TGTGCCATCAGAGGGACAGGGGGTGGCGAAAAACTGTTTTTT. Its translation: CAIRGTGGGEKLFF. The chain is built from TRBV10-3 and TRBJ1-4; TRBD1 matches at 11 bases. J gave up 8 bases and V 6 bases, and 5 bases lay outside the gene matches. Germline values: CDR1 ENHRY, CDR2 SYGVKD. This CDR3 is built from 14 residues.

The CDR3, as DNA: TGTGCCAGCAGTGGTCTATCGACAAATGAAAAACTGTTTTTT. Translation gives CASSGLSTNEKLFF. This rearrangement joins TRBV2 to TRBJ1-4; D is ambiguous. The V gene's germline CDR1 is SNHLY and CDR2 FYNNEI. V dropped 4 bases and J dropped 5 bases, with 11 bases sitting between them. The CDR3 length is 14 residues.

The V gene is TRBV11-2, the J gene TRBJ2-1; 14 bases map to TRBD2. The V gene end was trimmed by 5 bases and the J gene end by 7 bases; junction bases not matched to a gene: 1. The germline V gene encodes CDR1 SGHAT and CDR2 FQNNGV. This CDR3 is 14 amino acids long. The CDR3 sequence is CASSRTSGRNEQFF. As DNA, the CDR3 is TGTGCCAGCAGCAGGACTAGCGGGAGGAATGAGCAGTTCTTC.

V and J are TRBV6-5 and TRBJ1-6; D perhaps matches TRBD1 (5 bases). Germline values: CDR1 MNHEY, CDR2 SVGAGI. This CDR3 contains 16 residues. Trimming cost V 0 bases and J 8 bases, with 14 bases left between them. The DNA of the CDR3 is TGTGCCAGCAGTTACTCGAGCCAGGGAATCCATTCACCCCTCCACTTT. Its translation: CASSYSSQGIHSPLHF.

The CDR3 DNA is TGTGCCAGCAGCCCTACACAGGGCTTCACCGCGAACACCGGGGAGCTGTTTTTT. Its translation: CASSPTQGFTANTGELFF. The rearrangement uses TRBV5-4 and TRBJ2-2; a weak D match, TRBD1 (6 bases). Trimming shortened V by 4 bases and J by 0 bases, and 19 bases separated the two germline ends. The CDR3 covers 18 residues. CDR1 is SGHNT, CDR2 YYREEE, per germline (reference sequence).

The gene calls are TRBV27 and TRBJ2-5; weak D call: TRBD2 (5 bases). Between the trimmed V and J ends, which lost 6 bases and 4 bases, there was a span of 18 bases. This CDR3 contains 15 residues. The V gene's germline CDR1 is MNHEY and CDR2 SMNVEV (reference sequence). CDR3 protein: CASRPLRVEIETQYF. The CDR3 bases are TGTGCCAGCAGACCTCTGAGGGTTGAGATAGAGACCCAGTACTTC.

The CDR3, as DNA: TGTGCCAGTACAATCTCCGGGGAGCTGTTTTTT. Translated, it gives CASTISGELFF. V and J are TRBV11-2 and TRBJ2-2; D unclear. CDR1 and CDR2 from the germline V gene are SGHAT and FQNNGV. The CDR3 consists of 11 residues. Trimming stripped 9 bases from V and 6 bases from J, with 8 bases between.

The chain joins TRBV19 to TRBJ1-3, with 8 positions matching TRBD1. Germline CDR1 is LNHDA and CDR2 is SQIVND (reference sequence). The V gene end was trimmed by 6 bases and the J gene end by 4 bases; junction bases not matched to a gene: 5. The CDR3 extends over 14 amino acids. Written as DNA, the CDR3 is TGTGCCAGTAGCCCGGACAGGGTCGGAAACACCATATATTTT. It yields the protein CASSPDRVGNTIYF.

The rearrangement joins TRBV2 to TRBJ1-5; 7 bases fit TRBD1. The germline gives CDR1 SNHLY, CDR2 FYNNEI. The CDR3 extends over 13 amino acids. J was trimmed by 5 bases and V by 4 bases; bases with no gene match: 2. Here the CDR3 DNA reads TGTGCCAGCAGTGGGCAGGGGGATCAGCCCCAGCATTTT. This codes for CASSGQGDQPQHF.

The rearrangement links TRBV19 to TRBJ2-3; D call uncertain. V was pared by 1 base and J by 1 base, with 9 bases between. Germline CDR1 reads LNHDA; CDR2 reads SQIVND (reference sequence). There are 15 residues in the CDR3. CDR3 in amino acids: CASSIGGWGTDTQYF. Written as DNA, the CDR3 is TGTGCCAGTAGTATAGGAGGATGGGGCACAGATACGCAGTATTTT.

This chain connects TRBV25-1 to TRBJ1-1; D is undetermined. Trimming left V 3 bases short and J 1 base short, with 6 bases between. In germline, CDR1 is MGHDK, CDR2 SYGVNS. This CDR3 comprises 13 residues. CDR3 region: CASSESPNTEAFF. Here the CDR3 DNA reads TGTGCCAGCAGTGAGAGCCCGAACACTGAAGCTTTCTTT.

This clone occurred once. The chain joins TRBV18 to TRBJ2-2; possible D gene TRBD1, 6 bases. The germline gives CDR1 KGHSH, CDR2 LQKENI. The CDR3 covers 16 residues. The V gene lost 3 bases and the J gene lost 2 bases, with 13 bases spanning the gap. CDR3 nucleotide sequence: TGTGCCAGCTCACCCCTGGACAGCTTAAACACCGGGGAGCTGTTTTTT. Its protein product is CASSPLDSLNTGELFF.

This chain joins TRBV30 and TRBJ1-2, with TRBD1 matching 7 bases. The ends lost 1 base at V and 7 bases at J; junction bases unmatched: 6. The CDR3 consists of 13 residues. The germline CDR1 and CDR2 sequences are GTSNPN and SVGIG (reference sequence). CDR3 region: CAWSGGTEPGYTF. CDR3 in DNA: TGTGCCTGGAGTGGGGGGACAGAGCCTGGCTACACCTTC.

The chain uses TRBV6-5 and TRBJ2-2, with 7 bases fitting TRBD2. Germline loops: CDR1 MNHEY, CDR2 SVGAGI. V dropped 6 bases and J dropped 2; count of bases not matched to a gene: 6. This CDR3 spans 15 amino acids. The CDR3 is CASSRTRGNTGELFF. CDR3 in DNA: TGTGCCAGCAGCCGGACTAGGGGAAACACCGGGGAGCTGTTTTTT.

The rearrangement uses TRBV18 and TRBJ1-2, with D tentatively TRBD1 (6 bases). Looked up from germline, CDR1 is KGHSH and CDR2 is LQKENI. CDR3 length: 12 amino acids. Trimming took off 3 bases at V and 11 bases at J, with 13 bases between the two ends. The CDR3 region has the DNA TGTGCCAGCTCACCCAGGACAGCCACATACACCTTC. Its translation: CASSPRTATYTF.

This chain connects TRBV15 to TRBJ1-1; a possible D gene is TRBD1 (5 bases). CDR3 length: 14 amino acids. Germline V gives CDR1 LNHNV, CDR2 YYDKDF (reference sequence). The V end lost 4 bases, the J end lost 1 base, and 10 bases lay between the germline ends. In DNA, the CDR3 is TGTGCCACCAGCAACTGGGGGGGGAACACTGAAGCTTTCTTT. Amino acid sequence: CATSNWGGNTEAFF. Full variable domain (missing parts from reference TRBV15 and TRBJ1-1): DAMVIQNPRYQVTQFGKPVTLSCSQTLNHNVMYWYQQKSSQAPKLLFHYYDKDFNNEADTPDNFQSRRPNTSFCFLDIRSPGLGDTAMYLCATSNWGGNTEAFFGQGTRLTVV.

The CDR3 nucleotides are TGTGCCAGCAGCCAGGGGGTAGGGAGCACTGAAGCTTTCTTT. It is translated as CASSQGVGSTEAFF. V gene TRBV2 combines with J gene TRBJ1-1; the match to TRBD1 covers 7 bases. The CDR3 consists of 14 residues. Losses at the gene ends were 6 bases for V and 4 bases for J; bases not matched to a gene: 8. Germline assignment: CDR1 SNHLY and CDR2 FYNNEI.

This sequence joins TRBV10-2 and TRBJ2-3; D perhaps matches TRBD2 (5 bases). Germline V gene data show CDR1 as WSHSY and CDR2 as SAAADI. The CDR3 covers 14 residues. V lost 11 bases and J 3 bases, leaving 18 bases between the germline ends. The DNA of the CDR3 is TGCGCCCCTTTTCAAGCGGAGACGACAGATACGCAGTATTTT. Amino acid sequence: CAPFQAETTDTQYF.

The rearrangement uses TRBV29-1 and TRBJ1-1; D may be TRBD1 (5 bases). Trimming took 1 base from V and 7 from J, leaving 13 bases between them. CDR3 length: 13 amino acids. Germline CDR1 reads SQVTM; CDR2 reads ANQGSEA. The CDR3 nucleotides are TGCAGCGTTGAAGCCCTCAGGGTCAGTGAAGCTTTCTTT. This gives the protein CSVEALRVSEAFF.

The DNA for the CDR3 is TGCGCCAGCAGACGAGAGGAGAGCTCCTACAATGAGCAGTTCTTC. Its translation is CASRREESSYNEQFF. The chain combines TRBV5-1 with TRBJ2-1; D unresolved. The CDR3 loop spans 15 amino acids. Germline assignment: CDR1 SGHRS and CDR2 YFSETQ. Trimming cost V 5 bases and J 0 bases, with 12 bases left between them.

The chain employs TRBV21-1 and TRBJ2-1; the DNA was not compared with TRBD2, the D call given in the table. TRBV21-1 is tagged as a pseudogene. This CDR3 contains 17 residues. CDR3 in DNA: TGTGCCAGCAGCGAACCCCTCCTAGAACTAGTTATGAATGAGCAGTTCTTC. It translates to CASSEPLLELVMNEQFF.

The chain couples TRBV27 to TRBJ2-7; 9 nucleotides align to TRBD1. The CDR3 consists of 13 residues. Germline V CDR1 and CDR2: MNHEY, SMNVEV (reference sequence). Trimming cost V 3 bases and J 5 bases; bases outside gene matches: 2. The CDR3 DNA reads as TGTGCCAGCAGTTTGGGGGACAGGGACGAGCAGTACTTC. This encodes CASSLGDRDEQYF.

The chain uses TRBV24-1 and TRBJ2-7; D might be TRBD1 (5 bases). From germline, CDR1 is KGHDR and CDR2 SFDVKD. V lost 3 bases, J lost 3 bases, and 14 bases lay in between. This CDR3 is built from 15 residues. The CDR3 DNA reads TGTGCCACCAGTGATATCAAAGGAAGGGGCTACGAGCAGTACTTC. Amino acid sequence: CATSDIKGRGYEQYF.

The V and J genes are TRBV29-1 and TRBJ2-1, with TRBD2 matching over 12 bases. CDR1 is SQVTM, CDR2 ANQGSEA, per germline. There are 15 residues in the CDR3. J lost 8 bases, V lost 2 bases, and 7 bases had no gene match. The CDR3 protein is CSVETSGRQGDEQFF. The CDR3 region has the DNA TGCAGCGTTGAAACTAGCGGGAGGCAAGGGGATGAGCAGTTCTTC.